Each of the 24 T cell receptor beta chains below was sequenced from the same sample in a study of identical twins. TCRdb fed the 5' RACE reads into MiXCR, producing one record per CDR3 protein. This sample carries some 760,000 distinct CDR3 sequences, 18% of them seen once, and the ten largest clones take roughly 14%. These same data were also listed under a study on T cells expressing NK-cell markers.

The sample taken for sequencing was PBMCs. The receptors derive from a woman under 30 in good health.

Here the CDR3 DNA reads TGCAGTGCTGCCGAGGGGACAGCCGAAGAGACCCAGTACTTC. Encoded protein: CSAAEGTAEETQYF. The rearrangement joins TRBV20-1 to TRBJ2-5; TRBD1 matches 7 bases. J lost 3 bases, V lost 5 bases, and 9 bases had no gene match. The CDR3 extends over 14 amino acids. Germline V lookup: CDR1 DFQATT, CDR2 SNEGSKA (reference sequence).

The gene calls are TRBV24-1 and TRBJ2-5, with D possibly matching TRBD1 (6 bases). CDR3 length: 15 amino acids. CDR1 is KGHDR, CDR2 SFDVKD, per germline. V lost 2 bases and J lost 0, with 9 bases in between. The CDR3 bases are TGTGCCACCAGTGATTCCCGGACAGACCAAGAGACCCAGTACTTC. Its translation: CATSDSRTDQETQYF.

This clonotype has only a few counts. The rearrangement links TRBV30 to TRBJ2-6, with TRBD1 matching over 8 bases. With 2 bases clipped from V and 0 bases from J, the junction kept 12 bases outside the gene matches. Germline lookup yields CDR1 GTSNPN and CDR2 SVGIG (reference sequence). CDR3 size: 19 residues. The CDR3 coding sequence is TGTGCCTGGAGTTGGCCACCGGGACAGGTTAGCTCTGGGGCCAACGTCCTGACTTTC. It codes for CAWSWPPGQVSSGANVLTF.

Only a few counts were recorded for this clonotype. This sequence joins TRBV12-3 or TRBV12-4 and TRBJ2-1, with 9 bases matching TRBD2. Losses at the gene ends were 6 bases for V and 15 bases for J; bases not matched to a gene: 12. This CDR3 has 13 residues. The CDR3 DNA sequence: TGTGCCAGCAGCAGCCAGACTAGCGGAGAGTTGTTCTTC. It yields the protein CASSSQTSGELFF.

The CDR3 protein is CASSYDSYTGELFF. The CDR3, as DNA: TGTGCCAGCAGCTACGACAGTTACACCGGGGAGCTGTTTTTT. The chain joins TRBV12-3 or TRBV12-4 to TRBJ2-2; D possibly corresponds to TRBD1 (5 bases). The CDR3 has 14 amino acids. Trimming shortened V by 6 bases and J by 3 bases, and 11 bases separated the two germline ends.

This clonotype was detected a few times. The V call is TRBV18, the J call TRBJ2-7, with 9 bases identical to TRBD1. CDR1 is KGHSH, CDR2 LQKENI, per germline. The V and J ends lost 3 bases and 5 bases, in that order; junction bases with no gene match: 5. The CDR3 is made up of 14 amino acids. CDR3 protein: CASSPRDRAHEQYF. The CDR3 DNA reads TGTGCCAGCTCACCCCGGGACAGGGCCCACGAGCAGTACTTC.

The chain employs TRBV27 and TRBJ2-7; D is possibly TRBD1 (5 bases). CDR1 is MNHEY, CDR2 SMNVEV, per germline (reference sequence). The CDR3 runs 13 residues. The ends were cut back, 4 bases at V and 4 bases at J, with 11 bases in the middle. CDR3 sequence reads: CASSWGSEYEQYF. CDR3 in DNA: TGTGCCAGCAGTTGGGGCAGCGAATACGAGCAGTACTTC.

This clonotype was picked up many times. This chain's CDR3 is CASSLGRSQETQYF. The CDR3 coding sequence is TGCGCCAGCAGCTTAGGCAGAAGCCAAGAGACCCAGTACTTC. The V and J genes are TRBV5-1 and TRBJ2-5; D gene uncertain. The CDR3 has 14 residues. The ends were cut back, 2 bases at V and 1 base at J, with 9 bases in the middle. CDR1 and CDR2 (germline): SGHRS, YFSETQ.

This clonotype showed up just a few times. The chain carries TRBV7-9 and TRBJ2-7, with D unresolved. V dropped 5 bases and J dropped 3 bases, with 11 bases sitting between them. From germline, CDR1 is SEHNR and CDR2 FQNEAQ (reference sequence). The CDR3 consists of 13 residues. The CDR3 bases are TGTGCCAGCAGCCCACCTCAAGTCTACGAGCAGTACTTC. It encodes CASSPPQVYEQYF.

The genes are TRBV12-3 or TRBV12-4 and TRBJ2-7, with TRBD2 matching over 13 bases. Trimming at V came to 7 bases and at J to 7 bases, leaving 10 bases not matched to a gene. The length of the CDR3 is 15 residues. The CDR3 DNA follows: TGTGCCAGCACTATGACTAGCGGGAGGACCCGGGAGCAGTACTTC. Amino acid sequence: CASTMTSGRTREQYF.

This clonotype appeared a few times. This chain uses TRBV27 with TRBJ1-1, with D tentatively TRBD1 (5 bases). Per germline, CDR1 MNHEY and CDR2 SMNVEV (reference sequence). V lost 2 bases, J lost 4 bases, and 14 bases lay in between. The CDR3 is 15 residues long. CDR3 sequence: CASSLGSQGGTEAFF. CDR3 nucleotide sequence: TGTGCCAGCAGTTTAGGATCCCAGGGCGGCACTGAAGCTTTCTTT.

This chain connects TRBV12-3 or TRBV12-4 to TRBJ2-2; 8 bases fit TRBD1. The trim removed 8 bases at V and 7 bases at J, leaving 9 bases unmatched. CDR3 length: 14 amino acids. The CDR3 loop reads CASPATGAYGELFF. The CDR3 region has the DNA TGTGCCAGCCCGGCGACAGGGGCGTACGGGGAGCTGTTTTTT.

This clonotype was counted between two and nine times. The chain joins TRBV3-1 to TRBJ2-1; TRBD2 is a possible D gene (5 bases). The CDR3 loop spans 16 amino acids. V lost 0 bases, J lost 5 bases, and 14 bases lay in between. Germline V gene lookup returns CDR1 LGHDT and CDR2 YNNKEL (reference sequence). The DNA for the CDR3 is TGTGCCAGCAGCCAAGACAGTGGGAGAGGGAACAATGAGCAGTTCTTC. Encoded protein: CASSQDSGRGNNEQFF.

The V and J genes are TRBV12-3 or TRBV12-4 and TRBJ2-1; TRBD2 matches 8 bases. The V gene end was trimmed by 5 bases and the J gene end by 8 bases; junction bases not matched to a gene: 11. The CDR3 contains 15 residues. The CDR3 sequence: CASSLRRGEFHEQFF. In DNA, the CDR3 is TGTGCCAGCAGTCTAAGGCGGGGGGAGTTCCATGAGCAGTTCTTC.

The V and J genes are TRBV18 and TRBJ2-7; D remains ambiguous. The V end was cut by 4 bases, the J end by 5 bases, with 12 bases between. Germline V gives CDR1 KGHSH, CDR2 LQKENI. The CDR3 extends over 13 amino acids. The CDR3 DNA is TGTGCCAGCTCACGTGATAGCCAGAACGAGCAGTACTTC. Protein: CASSRDSQNEQYF.

The rearrangement links TRBV13 to TRBJ2-7, with D uncertain. The CDR3 is made up of 16 amino acids. The germline CDR1 and CDR2 sequences are PRHDT and FYEKMQ (reference sequence). The germline V and J ends were trimmed by 1 base and 6 bases, with 19 bases remaining between them. The CDR3 sequence: CASSLDLRDSSLEQYF. Written as DNA, the CDR3 is TGTGCCAGCAGCTTAGATCTGCGAGACTCTTCCCTCGAGCAGTACTTC.

This clonotype was found a few times. The chain joins TRBV7-9 to TRBJ2-7; TRBD2 is a possible D gene (5 bases). CDR3 length: 13 residues. Germline CDR1 and CDR2: SEHNR and FQNEAQ (reference sequence). V lost 4 bases and J lost 3, with 10 bases in between. For the CDR3, the DNA is TGTGCCAGCAGCTCCTCCGGGGTCTACGAGCAGTACTTC. It translates to CASSSSGVYEQYF.

V and J are TRBV6-1 and TRBJ1-5; perhaps TRBD1 as D (6 bases). V gave up 6 bases and J gave up 5 bases, with 14 bases separating them. The germline gives CDR1 MNHNS, CDR2 SASEGT. The CDR3 extends over 14 amino acids. The CDR3 is CASSFGQRDQPQHF. The CDR3 DNA follows: TGTGCCAGCAGCTTTGGACAGAGAGATCAGCCCCAGCATTTT.

This clonotype was detected a few times. The chain uses TRBV7-9 and TRBJ2-1, with a possible D match to TRBD2 (6 bases). The CDR3 is 15 residues long. Germline V CDR1 and CDR2: SEHNR, FQNEAQ (reference sequence). V was trimmed by 9 bases and J by 6 bases, leaving 21 bases between them. The CDR3 region has the DNA TGTGCCAGTATCCCGGGTCGGAGGGTGTCCAATGAGCAGTTCTTC. Its protein is CASIPGRRVSNEQFF. Filled out from reference TRBV7-9 and TRBJ2-1, the complete variable domain reads DTGVSQNPRHKITKRGQNVTFRCDPISEHNRLYWYRQTLGQGPEFLTYFQNEAQLEKSRLLSDRFSAERPKGSFSTLEIQRTEQGDSAMYLCASIPGRRVSNEQFFGPGTRLTVL.

This clonotype was observed many times. V gene TRBV12-3 or TRBV12-4 combines with J gene TRBJ1-1, with a possible D match to TRBD1 (6 bases). The CDR3 contains 13 residues. The germline V and J ends were trimmed by 7 bases and 1 base, with 10 bases remaining between them. The CDR3 reads CASTRTANTEAFF. The CDR3, as DNA: TGTGCCAGCACCCGGACAGCGAACACTGAAGCTTTCTTT.

In its sample, this clonotype was seen a few times. The J gene is TRBJ1-1, the V gene TRBV7-2, with D uncertain. The ends were cut back, 4 bases at V and 6 bases at J, with 18 bases in the middle. CDR1 is SGHTA and CDR2 is FQGNSA in the germline V gene. The CDR3 is made up of 15 amino acids. CDR3 sequence (DNA): TGTGCCAGCAGCTATACAGCCCTCAGACCGGCTGAAGCTTTCTTT. Translated: CASSYTALRPAEAFF.

This chain joins TRBV3-1 and TRBJ2-3, with D unresolved. CDR3 length: 15 amino acids. With 3 bases removed from V and 6 bases from J, the gap between germline ends came to 16 bases. Germline loops: CDR1 LGHDT, CDR2 YNNKEL (reference sequence). The CDR3 coding sequence is TGTGCCAGCAGCCACCACTTAGACGGCTATGATACGCAGTATTTT. It is translated as CASSHHLDGYDTQYF.

The chain has TRBV6-2 or TRBV6-3 and TRBJ2-1, with D uncertain. The germline V and J ends were trimmed by 8 bases and 0 bases, with 11 bases remaining between them. Germline V gives CDR1 MNHEY, CDR2 SVGEGT. The CDR3 is 14 amino acids. The CDR3 DNA sequence: TGTGCCAGCCGCCTATGGTCCTCCTACAATGAGCAGTTCTTC. Translated, it gives CASRLWSSYNEQFF.

The table lists this clonotype with a few counts. The chain employs TRBV12-3 or TRBV12-4 and TRBJ2-1; D assignment may be TRBD1 or TRBD2 (6 bases each). With 4 bases removed from V and 4 bases from J, the gap between germline ends came to 11 bases. This CDR3 spans 14 amino acids. The CDR3 bases are TGTGCCAGCAGTTCGGGGGCCTTATACAATGAGCAGTTCTTC. This gives the protein CASSSGALYNEQFF.